The T cell receptor beta chain described here comes from a study of CD8 T cells in Susac syndrome. TCR beta sequences were obtained from blood CD8+ and CD4+ T cells. FACS was used to enrich TEMRA cells, whereas the CD8+ and CD4+ T cells were obtained by negative isolation. cDNA came from 0.5 to 1 ug RNA primed by random hexamers. Coverage of TCR beta CDR3 amplification by immunoSEQ multiplex PCR extended to 54 Vbeta and 13 Jbeta. TCRdb passed the immunoSEQ multiplex PCR reads through MiXCR, listing each CDR3 protein once. The data contain around 180,000 distinct CDR3 sequences, approximately 93% of them singletons. The CDR3 is made up of 16 amino acids. J gave up 1 base and V 5 bases, and 9 bases lay outside the gene matches. Germline lookup yields CDR1 SGHTA and CDR2 FQGTGA.

The sequenced sample was CD4+ T cells from PBMCs. The chain uses TRBV7-3 and TRBJ2-5; 8 bases map to TRBD2. The receptor was derived from a human donor with multiple sclerosis. CDR3 sequence reads: CASSPGASGPQETQYF. In DNA, the CDR3 is TGTGCCAGCAGCCCCGGGGCTAGCGGGCCCCAAGAGACCCAGTACTTC.